Shown below are 24 T cell receptor beta chains from a single sample sequenced in a study of blood T cell repertoires in COVID-19. The protocol was immunoSEQ multiplex PCR, while the TCRdb copy is restricted to in-frame clones and leaves out a portion. This repertoire shows 100,000 to 130,000 clones, 75% to 95% found once; its top ten account for roughly 1.2%. Sample: peripheral blood. The receptors shown here come from a woman aged 30 to 39 with acute or convalescent COVID-19.

This chain uses TRBV29-1 with TRBJ2-1; 14 nucleotides match TRBD2. Germline V gene lookup returns CDR1 SQVTM and CDR2 ANQGSEA. V trimming: 4 bases; J trimming: 1 base; junction bases outside the gene matches: 18. The CDR3 runs 21 residues. This CDR3 reads CSVVRSTPGTSGGGSYNEQFF. CDR3 bases: TGCAGCGTTGTAAGGTCAACCCCCGGGACTAGCGGGGGAGGGTCCTACAATGAGCAGTTCTTC.

The V gene is TRBV28, the J gene TRBJ1-4; 7 positions match TRBD1. J gave up 8 bases and V 5 bases, and 11 bases lay outside the gene matches. The CDR3 totals 15 residues. Germline assignment: CDR1 MDHEN and CDR2 SYDVKM. CDR3 sequence reads: CASSEDRAGREKLFF. The CDR3 DNA is TGTGCCAGCAGTGAAGACAGGGCAGGAAGAGAAAAACTGTTTTTT.

The chain joins TRBV6-2 or TRBV6-3 to TRBJ2-7, with 7 bases aligning to TRBD2. Germline loops: CDR1 MNHEY, CDR2 SVGEGT. This CDR3 is built from 15 residues. V lost 0 bases to trimming and J lost 5 bases; unmatched junction nucleotides: 7. CDR3 sequence: CASSYSGGSLNEQYF. DNA for the CDR3: TGTGCCAGCAGTTACTCGGGCGGGAGTCTGAACGAGCAGTACTTC.

V is TRBV27 and J is TRBJ1-2; no definite D call. CDR1 MNHEY and CDR2 SMNVEV come from the germline V gene (reference sequence). CDR3 length: 15 residues. V shed 6 bases and J shed 5 bases, with 19 bases lying between them. In DNA form, the CDR3 reads TGTGCCAGCAGCCCAAACGCGGCGCGAGTATATGGCTACACCTTC. Protein product: CASSPNAARVYGYTF.

This sequence joins TRBV4-3 and TRBJ1-1; 9 bases match TRBD1. Germline CDR1 and CDR2: LGHNA and YSLEER. V was clipped by 0 bases and J by 8 bases; unmatched bases: 4. The length of the CDR3 is 14 residues. The CDR3 is CASSQDAGQGEAFF. The DNA for the CDR3 is TGCGCCAGCAGCCAAGATGCGGGACAGGGCGAAGCTTTCTTT.

For the CDR3, the DNA is TGTGCCAGCAGCCAAGAGGCGACAGGGCCTGATACGCAGTATTTT. Amino acid sequence: CASSQEATGPDTQYF. The V call is TRBV4-2, the J call TRBJ2-3, with 7 positions matching TRBD1. The germline V gene encodes CDR1 LGHNA and CDR2 YNFKEQ. The CDR3 spans 15 residues. The trim removed 0 bases at V and 6 bases at J, leaving 6 bases unmatched.

V and J are TRBV24-1 and TRBJ2-7; D is perhaps TRBD1 (6 bases). The germline V and J ends were trimmed by 3 bases and 1 base, with 9 bases remaining between them. CDR3 size: 14 residues. The germline V gene has CDR1 KGHDR and CDR2 SFDVKD. The CDR3 DNA reads as TGTGCCACCAGTGATACGGACAGTTCCTACGAGCAGTACTTC. Translating gives CATSDTDSSYEQYF.

The chain is built from TRBV7-2 and TRBJ2-7; unclear D gene. CDR3 length: 14 amino acids. V was clipped by 5 bases and J by 1 base, with 12 bases between them. Germline V gene data show CDR1 as SGHTA and CDR2 as FQGNSA. The DNA of the CDR3 is TGTGCCAGCAGCCCGTTACTCGGGTCCTACGAGCAGTACTTC. Translating it yields CASSPLLGSYEQYF.

This clone was seen a single time. The sample contains more than one DNA sequence encoding this CDR3. This chain connects TRBV7-2 to TRBJ2-1; 9 positions agree with TRBD1. Germline loops: CDR1 SGHTA, CDR2 FQGNSA. J gave up 2 bases and V 6 bases, and 5 bases lay outside the gene matches. The CDR3 spans 15 residues. DNA of the CDR3: TGTGCCAGCAGTCCTACAGGGGGCACCTACAATGAGCAGTTCTTC. Translation: CASSPTGGTYNEQFF.

The chain carries TRBV7-3 and TRBJ2-1; D is ambiguous. This CDR3 has 15 amino acids. The V end was cut by 4 bases, the J end by 3 bases, with 13 bases between. Germline V CDR1 and CDR2: SGHTA, FQGTGA. The chain's CDR3 is CASSSSRRLYNEQFF. CDR3 DNA sequence: TGTGCCAGCAGCTCCTCTAGACGTCTCTACAATGAGCAGTTCTTC.

The chain is built from TRBV5-6 and TRBJ1-1; D is unclear. Between the trimmed V and J ends, which lost 0 bases and 6 bases, there was a span of 9 bases. The CDR3 extends over 13 amino acids. CDR1 is SGHDT and CDR2 is YYEEEE in the germline V gene. DNA of the CDR3: TGTGCCAGCAGCTTGGTGGGAGTTCCTGAAGCTTTCTTT. This encodes CASSLVGVPEAFF.

This clone has a single count. The rearrangement uses TRBV9 and TRBJ1-2, with 12 bases matching TRBD1. Germline lookup yields CDR1 SGDLS and CDR2 YYNGEE. This CDR3 spans 16 amino acids. The V and J ends lost 4 bases and 5 bases, in that order; junction bases with no gene match: 9. CDR3 sequence (DNA): TGTGCCAGCAGCCACGGGACAGGGGGCGCCCAATATGGCTACACCTTC. This encodes CASSHGTGGAQYGYTF. The full variable domain, in which reference TRBV9 and TRBJ1-2 provide the parts outside the CDR3, is DSGVTQTPKHLITATGQRVTLRCSPRSGDLSVYWYQQSLDQGLQFLIQYYNGEERAKGNILERFSAQQFPDLHSELNLSSLELGDSALYFCASSHGTGGAQYGYTFGSGTRLTVV.

This chain connects TRBV24-1 to TRBJ2-2; possible D gene TRBD1, 5 bases. The CDR3 runs 15 residues. Trimming shortened V by 4 bases and J by 3 bases, and 11 bases separated the two germline ends. Germline V gene lookup returns CDR1 KGHDR and CDR2 SFDVKD. The CDR3 loop reads CATSEGSGHTGELFF. CDR3 in DNA: TGTGCCACCAGTGAGGGATCAGGGCACACCGGGGAGCTGTTTTTT.

V usage is TRBV5-5 and J usage is TRBJ2-1; unclear D gene. The V gene lost 0 bases and the J gene lost 0 bases, with 13 bases spanning the gap. Per the germline V gene, CDR1 is SGHKS and CDR2 is YYEKEE (reference sequence). The CDR3 consists of 17 residues. Here the CDR3 DNA reads TGTGCCAGCAGCTTGGGCAGGCCCGCCCTCTCCTACAATGAGCAGTTCTTC. Translating gives CASSLGRPALSYNEQFF.

This clone appeared a single time. V and J are TRBV15 and TRBJ1-3; D remains unclear. This CDR3 comprises 14 residues. Germline V gives CDR1 LNHNV, CDR2 YYDKDF (reference sequence). Trimming removed 6 bases at V and 2 bases at J, with 11 bases between. The CDR3 spells CATRRDGAGNTIYF. The DNA for the CDR3 is TGTGCCACCAGGCGCGACGGAGCTGGAAACACCATATATTTT.

The rearrangement uses TRBV6-5 and TRBJ2-5; D is undetermined. Germline values: CDR1 MNHEY, CDR2 SVGAGI. The V end was cut by 0 bases, the J end by 1 base, with 6 bases between. The CDR3 sequence is 14 residues long. DNA for the CDR3: TGTGCCAGCAGTTACTCGAACAGCCAAGAGACCCAGTACTTC. Translation gives CASSYSNSQETQYF.

The genes are TRBV12-5 and TRBJ1-6; D gene uncertain. Looked up from germline, CDR1 is LGHNT and CDR2 is FRNRAP. This CDR3 is built from 16 residues. The V gene lost 0 bases and the J gene lost 0 bases, with 6 bases spanning the gap. CDR3 amino acids: CASGLVLRSYNSPLHF. Here the CDR3 DNA reads TGTGCTAGTGGTTTGGTACTGCGCTCCTATAATTCACCCCTCCACTTT.

This chain links TRBV28 with TRBJ2-2; D may be TRBD1 (6 bases). Germline CDR1 reads MDHEN; CDR2 reads SYDVKM. V dropped 7 bases and J dropped 7 bases, with 13 bases sitting between them. The CDR3 runs to 13 residues. CDR3 nucleotide sequence: TGTGCCAGCATTGGGGGCGTCGACGGGGAGCTGTTTTTT. Translated, it gives CASIGGVDGELFF.

The chain has TRBV27 and TRBJ1-5, with a possible D match to TRBD1 (6 bases). Germline V CDR1 and CDR2: MNHEY, SMNVEV (reference sequence). Trimming removed 2 bases at V and 3 bases at J, with 8 bases between. The CDR3 covers 14 residues. Written as DNA, the CDR3 is TGTGCCAGCAGTTTAACAGGGCTCAATCAGCCCCAGCATTTT. Translating gives CASSLTGLNQPQHF.

The DNA of the CDR3 is TGTGCCAGCAGCTCCTCCGCGGGACAGGGGAGGGGTCCGGGCTACACCTTC. As protein: CASSSSAGQGRGPGYTF. V gene TRBV5-6 combines with J gene TRBJ1-2; 10 bases are shared with TRBD1. This CDR3 is built from 17 residues. The V gene end was trimmed by 3 bases and the J gene end by 8 bases; junction bases not matched to a gene: 16. Germline V lookup: CDR1 SGHDT, CDR2 YYEEEE.

This sequence joins TRBV5-1 and TRBJ2-1, with TRBD2 identical over 8 bases. Germline CDR1 is SGHRS and CDR2 is YFSETQ. This CDR3 is built from 15 residues. V trimming: 5 bases; J trimming: 10 bases; junction bases outside the gene matches: 14. CDR3 protein: CASRNRLARLFEQFF. For the CDR3, the DNA is TGCGCCAGCAGAAACCGACTAGCGAGGTTGTTCGAGCAGTTCTTC.

This chain connects TRBV11-2 to TRBJ1-1; D ambiguous. V was cut by 5 bases and J by 0 bases, with 10 bases left in between. There are 14 residues in the CDR3. Germline CDR1 reads SGHAT; CDR2 reads FQNNGV. This CDR3 reads CASSPGWLNTEAFF. The CDR3 region has the DNA TGTGCCAGCAGCCCCGGGTGGTTGAACACTGAAGCTTTCTTT.

The rearrangement links TRBV7-9 to TRBJ2-2; 7 nucleotides align to TRBD1. The germline gives CDR1 SEHNR, CDR2 FQNEAQ (reference sequence). The CDR3 runs to 14 residues. V was clipped by 4 bases and J by 6 bases; unmatched bases: 5. CDR3 amino acids: CASSSTGDAGELFF. CDR3 coding DNA: TGTGCCAGCAGCTCCACAGGGGACGCCGGGGAGCTGTTTTTT.

The chain employs TRBV6-2 or TRBV6-3 and TRBJ2-1; 9 nucleotides line up with TRBD2. This CDR3 comprises 16 residues. V lost 2 bases to trimming and J lost 6 bases; unmatched junction nucleotides: 8. Germline V lookup: CDR1 MNHEY, CDR2 SVGEGT. CDR3 nucleotide sequence: TGTGCCAGCAGTTACGGGATCCTAGCGGGACCCAATGAGCAGTTCTTC. Translating gives CASSYGILAGPNEQFF.